The 20 T cell receptor beta chains below come from one sample, sequenced in a study of T cell changes during pregnancy in multiple sclerosis. Assay: immunoSEQ multiplex PCR; the TCRdb copy retains only in-frame clones and omits some. Among about 97,000 clones listed, approximately 90% were seen once. Specimen: peripheral blood, collected in the second trimester of pregnancy. The source of these receptors is a female donor in good health, enrolled as a control in a pregnancy study.

This sequence joins TRBV15 and TRBJ2-1, with D tentatively TRBD2 (6 bases). The CDR3 has 15 amino acids. V was pared by 9 bases and J by 4 bases, with 19 bases between. Germline CDR1 LNHNV, CDR2 YYDKDF (reference sequence). CDR3 DNA: TGTGCCACAGGGACTGGGCTCTGGGGTTACAATGAGCAGTTCTTC. It translates to CATGTGLWGYNEQFF.

The chain uses TRBV11-2 and TRBJ1-3; D gene uncertain. Looked up from germline, CDR1 is SGHAT and CDR2 is FQNNGV. This CDR3 region has 11 residues. V lost 4 bases and J lost 6, with 4 bases in between. The CDR3 spells CASSSQNTIYF. The CDR3 DNA sequence: TGTGCCAGCAGCTCCCAAAACACCATATATTTT. Variable domain in full (rest from reference TRBV11-2 and TRBJ1-3): EAGVAQSPRYKIIEKRQSVAFWCNPISGHATLYWYQQILGQGPKLLIQFQNNGVVDDSQLPKDRFSAERLKGVDSTLKIQPAKLEDSAVYLCASSSQNTIYFGEGSWLTVV.

This clone came up once. This chain links TRBV6-6 with TRBJ1-2; D gene unclear. The V gene's germline CDR1 is MNHNY and CDR2 SVGAGI (reference sequence). The V end lost 5 bases, the J end lost 5 bases, and 15 bases lay between the germline ends. This CDR3 comprises 14 residues. The CDR3 loop reads CASSKDMGPYGYTF. Written as DNA, the CDR3 is TGTGCCAGCAGTAAAGACATGGGTCCGTATGGCTACACCTTC.

This chain links TRBV7-2 with TRBJ1-5, with TRBD1 as a possible D gene (5 bases). Germline-derived CDR1 and CDR2 are SGHTA and FQGNSA. Trimming removed 1 base at V and 3 bases at J, with 10 bases between. The CDR3 runs to 15 residues. CDR3 sequence: CASSLGGRINQPQHF. CDR3 nucleotides: TGTGCCAGCAGCTTAGGGGGCAGAATCAATCAGCCCCAGCATTTT.

This chain links TRBV7-9 with TRBJ1-2; D is uncertain. Germline V gene data show CDR1 as SEHNR and CDR2 as FQNEAQ (reference sequence). This CDR3 is built from 16 residues. Trimming removed 5 bases from V and 0 bases from J, with 16 bases in between. CDR3 protein: CASSPHLTGANYGYTF. Here the CDR3 DNA reads TGTGCCAGCAGCCCTCACCTGACCGGAGCTAACTATGGCTACACCTTC.

V and J are TRBV9 and TRBJ1-4, with D tentatively TRBD1 (5 bases). This CDR3 region has 15 residues. V shed 0 bases and J shed 0 bases, with 6 bases lying between them. The germline V gene has CDR1 SGDLS and CDR2 YYNGEE. This CDR3 is CASSVGGATNEKLFF. As DNA, the CDR3 is TGTGCCAGCAGCGTAGGGGGGGCAACTAATGAAAAACTGTTTTTT.

V is TRBV7-9 and J is TRBJ1-2, with a tentative D call TRBD1 (5 bases). Germline CDR1 SEHNR, CDR2 FQNEAQ (reference sequence). The CDR3 is 19 residues long. V shed 3 bases and J shed 4 bases, with 27 bases lying between them. CDR3 amino acids: CASSLAQRGGGGFLYGYTF. The CDR3 DNA reads as TGTGCCAGCAGCTTGGCCCAAAGGGGAGGCGGGGGGTTCCTCTATGGCTACACCTTC.

The rearrangement links TRBV6-4 to TRBJ2-1; TRBD2 matches 10 bases. Unmatched junction bases numbered 5, after V lost 6 bases and J lost 3 bases. Germline loops: CDR1 MRHNA, CDR2 SNTAGT. The CDR3 contains 15 residues. The CDR3 region is CASSLSGGVYNEQFF. For the CDR3, the DNA is TGTGCCAGCAGCCTAAGCGGGGGGGTCTACAATGAGCAGTTCTTC.

Written as DNA, the CDR3 is TGTGCCAGCAATAGGGCGCGGCAGGGGTGGTACAATGAGCAGTTCTTC. It yields the protein CASNRARQGWYNEQFF. The chain recombines TRBV28 with TRBJ2-1; weak D call: TRBD1 (6 bases). The CDR3 runs 16 residues. V lost 7 bases and J 4 bases, leaving 20 bases between the germline ends. Germline CDR1 reads MDHEN; CDR2 reads SYDVKM.

This clone appeared a single time. This chain uses TRBV4-2 with TRBJ2-3, with TRBD2 matching 14 bases. Germline lookup yields CDR1 LGHNA and CDR2 YNFKEQ. There are 17 residues in the CDR3. The junction had 7 bases not matched to a gene; V was cut back by 4 bases and J by 4 bases. In nucleotides, the CDR3 is TGTGCCAGCAGCCTAGGGACTAGCGGGGGTGTGTCAGATACGCAGTATTTT. This gives the protein CASSLGTSGGVSDTQYF.

V usage is TRBV25-1 and J usage is TRBJ2-7; tentative D call: TRBD2 (6 bases). Trimming took off 6 bases at V and 2 bases at J, with 11 bases between the two ends. The CDR3 has 13 amino acids. Germline V gives CDR1 MGHDK, CDR2 SYGVNS. The CDR3 sequence: CASRKEGTYEQYF. The DNA for the CDR3 is TGTGCCAGCAGAAAGGAGGGAACCTACGAGCAGTACTTC.

The chain recombines TRBV5-4 with TRBJ2-3; no clear D gene. Trimming cost V 5 bases and J 1 base, with 11 bases left between them. The CDR3 consists of 14 residues. Germline V gene lookup returns CDR1 SGHNT and CDR2 YYREEE (reference sequence). The chain's CDR3 is CASRSDIGTDTQYF. The DNA of the CDR3 is TGTGCCAGCAGATCAGACATCGGCACAGATACGCAGTATTTT.

The chain carries TRBV7-2 and TRBJ2-7, with TRBD2 identical over 14 bases. Germline V CDR1 and CDR2: SGHTA, FQGNSA. With 5 bases clipped from V and 5 bases from J, the junction kept 8 bases outside the gene matches. This CDR3 spans 16 amino acids. CDR3 sequence (DNA): TGTGCCAGCAGCCTTCGACTAGCGGGAGGGCCCGACGAGCAGTACTTC. Translating it yields CASSLRLAGGPDEQYF.

As DNA, the CDR3 is TGTGCCTGGAGTATTACGGCAGGGGGCGAGCAGTACTTC. Translated: CAWSITAGGEQYF. The rearrangement links TRBV30 to TRBJ2-7; 7 bases map to TRBD1. With 2 bases clipped from V and 6 bases from J, the junction kept 7 bases outside the gene matches. CDR1 and CDR2 from the germline V gene are GTSNPN and SVGIG (reference sequence). CDR3 length: 13 amino acids.

V gene TRBV5-1 combines with J gene TRBJ1-5; D might be TRBD1 (6 bases). V was cut by 0 bases and J by 6 bases, with 10 bases left in between. The germline V gene has CDR1 SGHRS and CDR2 YFSETQ. The CDR3 spans 14 residues. The CDR3, as DNA: TGCGCCAGCAGCTTGGGAGGGGGACGTCAGCCCCAGCATTTT. Translation gives CASSLGGGRQPQHF. The variable domain in full, completed from reference TRBV5-1 and TRBJ1-5, reads KAGVTQTPRYLIKTRGQQVTLSCSPISGHRSVSWYQQTPGQGLQFLFEYFSETQRNKGNFPGRFSGRQFSNSRSEMNVSTLELGDSALYLCASSLGGGRQPQHFGDGTRLSIL.

This chain links TRBV18 with TRBJ1-1; D is undetermined. The V end lost 2 bases, the J end lost 1 base, and 8 bases lay between the germline ends. Germline CDR1 is KGHSH and CDR2 is LQKENI. CDR3 length: 14 residues. The CDR3, as DNA: TGTGCCAGCTCACCAATAGCCCCGAACACTGAAGCTTTCTTT. Translation: CASSPIAPNTEAFF.

The chain uses TRBV19 and TRBJ2-5, with 8 bases fitting TRBD1. The CDR3 consists of 15 residues. From germline, CDR1 is LNHDA and CDR2 SQIVND (reference sequence). Trimming at V came to 9 bases and at J to 5 bases, leaving 14 bases not matched to a gene. The CDR3 loop is CASEDKDRAGETQYF. The CDR3 DNA reads TGTGCCAGCGAAGACAAGGACAGGGCAGGGGAGACCCAGTACTTC.

This chain connects TRBV4-3 to TRBJ2-7; tentative D call: TRBD2 (5 bases). The CDR3 runs to 14 residues. V was clipped by 4 bases and J by 2 bases, with 12 bases between them. Germline CDR1 reads LGHNA; CDR2 reads YSLEER. This CDR3 is CASSPGNNAYEQYF. As DNA, the CDR3 is TGCGCCAGCAGCCCCGGGAATAATGCCTACGAGCAGTACTTC.

The rearrangement links TRBV30 to TRBJ1-1, with D possibly TRBD1 on 5 matching bases. This CDR3 is 13 amino acids long. Germline lookup yields CDR1 GTSNPN and CDR2 SVGIG (reference sequence). V was shortened by 3 bases and J by 1 base, with 9 bases between the two germline ends. CDR3 loop: CAWRPGQNTEAFF. The CDR3 bases are TGTGCCTGGAGGCCCGGACAGAACACTGAAGCTTTCTTT.

The rearrangement links TRBV7-8 to TRBJ1-6; the D is unclear. Per the germline V gene, CDR1 is SGHVS and CDR2 is FQNEAQ. The CDR3 has 14 residues. Trimming took 1 base from V and 10 from J, leaving 11 bases between them. The CDR3 sequence is CASSLGQRRSPLHF. The CDR3 region has the DNA TGTGCCAGCAGCTTAGGGCAGCGAAGATCACCCCTCCACTTT.